The TCR beta chain described here comes from a study of T cells in Graves' hyperthyroidism and ophthalmopathy. As regards this clonotype: Its antigen is unidentified. This may stem from a read error, because a much larger clone lies one nucleotide away.

Amplified regions were TCR beta CDR3 sequences from RNA transcripts. First-round RT-PCR targeting the TCR CDR3 was performed with the HTBI primer set. TCRdb reprocessed the multiplex PCR reads with MiXCR, giving one entry per CDR3 protein. This sample has about 340,000 distinct CDR3 sequences, with 21% found just once. This CDR3 comprises 15 residues. CDR1 is MNHNS and CDR2 is SASEGT in the germline V gene. The V gene lost 5 bases and the J gene lost 9 bases, with 17 bases spanning the gap. Study observations and caveats: In blood, most of the thyroid clonotypes expanded above 0.001 were also present.

Subjects aged 18 to 65 presented with newly diagnosed hyperthyroidism of less than 2 months' duration. Uncontrolled infection, other autoimmune disease, pregnancy or lactation led to exclusion. PBMCs came from more than 8.5 ml fresh peripheral blood. The receptor was derived from a woman aged 45-65 years with Graves' hyperthyroidism. This chain connects TRBV6-1 to TRBJ1-6; a possible D gene is TRBD1 (6 bases). Sequencing input: blood. The CDR3 nucleotides read TGTGCCAGCAGTCAAACGGACAGTGGGATTTCACCCCTCCACTTT. Its translation is CASSQTDSGISPLHF.